The rows below give T cell receptor beta chains drawn from one sample of a study of T cells in Graves' hyperthyroidism and ophthalmopathy. TCRdb recomputed calls from the multiplex PCR reads with MiXCR, one row per CDR3 protein. This sample yields hundreds of thousands of distinct CDR3 sequences, of which 18% are seen a single time; approximately 15% belongs to the top ten. The source material was blood. Receptors were obtained from a woman in her forties or fifties with Graves' hyperthyroidism that later progressed to Graves' ophthalmopathy. The CDR3 runs from the conserved cysteine through the conserved F or W. D genes are given only for firm matches. Some rows mark clone size as missing; the rest say once, few, many or name a class of expanded clone.

size: few
V: TRBV29-1
J: TRBJ1-1
D: TRBD1
CDR3: CSVGSRDRASEAFF
DNA: TGCAGCGTTGGATCCCGGGACAGGGCATCAGAAGCTTTCTTT

size: many
V: TRBV6-1
J: TRBJ1-2
D: -
CDR3: CASSSPRGGSYGYTF
DNA: TGTGCCAGCAGTTCCCCTCGGGGAGGCTCCTATGGCTACACCTTC

size: many
V: TRBV6-1
J: TRBJ1-5
D: -
CDR3: CASSDRASSRGQPQHF
DNA: TGTGCCAGCAGTGATAGGGCCAGCTCCCGGGGTCAGCCCCAGCATTTT

size: many
V: TRBV11-2
J: TRBJ1-1
D: -
CDR3: CASSSPGTPGAFF
DNA: TGTGCCAGCAGCTCCCCGGGCACCCCGGGAGCTTTCTTT

size: -
V: TRBV20-1
J: TRBJ1-2
D: TRBD1
CDR3: CSARDRGLRYGYTF
DNA: TGCAGTGCCCGGGACAGGGGGCTTCGGTATGGCTACACCTTC

size: -
V: TRBV20-1
J: TRBJ2-3
D: -
CDR3: CSAIRVGTDTQYF
DNA: TGCAGTGCTATTAGGGTGGGGACAGATACGCAGTATTTT

size: few
V: TRBV4-1
J: TRBJ1-4
D: TRBD1
CDR3: CASSRTGEEEKLFF
DNA: TGCGCCAGCAGCCGAACAGGGGAAGAGGAAAAACTGTTTTTT

size: many
V: TRBV5-1
J: TRBJ2-7
D: TRBD1
CDR3: CASSLEWGQGLQSYEQYF
DNA: TGCGCCAGCAGCTTGGAATGGGGACAGGGACTCCAATCCTACGAGCAGTACTTC

size: few
V: TRBV29-1
J: TRBJ2-5
D: -
CDR3: CSGEAETQYF
DNA: TGCAGCGGGGAGGCAGAGACCCAGTACTTC

size: -
V: TRBV20-1
J: TRBJ2-1
D: TRBD2
CDR3: CSAETLAGNYNEQFF
DNA: TGCAGTGCTGAAACCCTAGCGGGGAACTACAATGAGCAGTTCTTC

size: few
V: TRBV29-1
J: TRBJ1-2
D: TRBD1
CDR3: CSVPGQGVIGYTF
DNA: TGCAGCGTGCCGGGACAGGGAGTAATTGGCTACACCTTC

size: -
V: TRBV11-2
J: TRBJ1-2
D: -
CDR3: CASSLDQGTRINYGYTF
DNA: TGTGCCAGCAGCTTAGATCAAGGGACAAGGATCAACTATGGCTACACCTTC

size: few
V: TRBV19
J: TRBJ2-6
D: -
CDR3: CASSISSGANVLTF
DNA: TGTGCCAGTAGTATTTCCTCTGGGGCCAACGTCCTGACTTTT

size: few
V: TRBV20-1
J: TRBJ2-5
D: -
CDR3: CSASPGVWVQETQYF
DNA: TGCAGTGCTAGCCCCGGAGTTTGGGTCCAAGAGACCCAGTACTTC

size: few
V: TRBV7-6
J: TRBJ2-2
D: TRBD2
CDR3: CASSSPGGPTGELFF
DNA: TGTGCCAGCAGCTCGCCGGGGGGGCCGACCGGGGAGCTGTTTTTT

size: many
V: TRBV20-1
J: TRBJ2-3
D: -
CDR3: CSAKWGGTDTQYF
DNA: TGCAGTGCTAAATGGGGGGGCACAGATACGCAGTATTTT

size: few
V: TRBV12-3/TRBV12-4
J: TRBJ1-5
D: TRBD1
CDR3: CASSFRAGGQPQHF
DNA: TGTGCCAGCAGTTTTCGGGCAGGGGGCCAGCCCCAGCATTTT

size: -
V: TRBV9
J: TRBJ2-3
D: -
CDR3: CASSVEPLGDTQYF
DNA: TGTGCCAGCAGCGTCGAGCCCCTGGGAGATACGCAGTATTTT

size: -
V: TRBV10-3
J: TRBJ1-2
D: -
CDR3: CAISRQEIANYGYTF
DNA: TGTGCCATCAGTAGACAGGAGATAGCTAACTATGGCTACACCTTC

size: -
V: TRBV4-1
J: TRBJ1-1
D: -
CDR3: CASSQSATAGGEAFF
DNA: TGCGCCAGCAGCCAATCAGCCACGGCCGGTGGTGAAGCTTTCTTT

size: many
V: TRBV5-1
J: TRBJ1-5
D: TRBD1
CDR3: CASSIGTGNQPQHF
DNA: TGCGCCAGCAGCATCGGGACAGGCAATCAGCCCCAGCATTTT

size: -
V: TRBV5-1
J: TRBJ2-7
D: TRBD1
CDR3: CASSLGTDLREQYF
DNA: TGCGCCAGCAGCCTCGGGACAGACCTTCGTGAGCAGTACTTC

size: few
V: TRBV2
J: TRBJ1-4
D: -
CDR3: CASTLPGRTAWKLFF
DNA: TGTGCCAGCACCCTCCCCGGGCGGACGGCCTGGAAACTGTTTTTT

size: many
V: TRBV7-2
J: TRBJ2-1
D: TRBD1
CDR3: CASSARQGAGEQFF
DNA: TGTGCCAGCAGCGCCAGACAGGGGGCGGGTGAGCAGTTCTTC

size: few
V: TRBV7-6
J: TRBJ2-1
D: -
CDR3: CASSLREGEQFF
DNA: TGTGCCAGCAGCTTAAGGGAAGGTGAGCAGTTCTTC

size: many
V: TRBV20-1
J: TRBJ2-3
D: TRBD2
CDR3: CSARSRLAGTTDTQYF
DNA: TGCAGTGCTAGGTCGCGTCTAGCGGGGACCACAGATACGCAGTATTTT

size: few
V: TRBV7-2
J: TRBJ2-4
D: -
CDR3: CASSTYTGNIVGNIQYF
DNA: TGTGCCAGCAGCACCTATACAGGGAACATTGTGGGGAACATTCAGTACTTC

size: few
V: TRBV5-8
J: TRBJ2-2
D: TRBD1
CDR3: CASSLETGVNTGELFF
DNA: TGTGCCAGCAGCTTGGAGACAGGGGTGAACACCGGGGAGCTGTTTTTT

size: -
V: TRBV5-6
J: TRBJ1-2
D: -
CDR3: CASSTAGESNYGYTF
DNA: TGTGCCAGCAGCACAGCCGGGGAATCTAACTATGGCTACACCTTC

size: many
V: TRBV3-1
J: TRBJ1-1
D: TRBD1
CDR3: CASSLVTGSNTEAFF
DNA: TGTGCCAGCAGCCTGGTGACAGGGTCGAACACTGAAGCTTTCTTT

size: many
V: TRBV3-1
J: TRBJ2-1
D: -
CDR3: CASSQVGNFYLNEQFF
DNA: TGTGCCAGCAGCCAGGTAGGCAACTTCTATCTCAATGAGCAGTTCTTC

size: many
V: TRBV6-5
J: TRBJ2-7
D: -
CDR3: CASSYSISGSVSYEQYF
DNA: TGTGCCAGCAGTTACTCTATTTCAGGTTCAGTATCCTACGAGCAGTACTTC

size: -
V: TRBV4-1
J: TRBJ1-1
D: -
CDR3: CASSQGQHTEAFF
DNA: TGCGCCAGCAGCCAAGGGCAACACACTGAAGCTTTCTTT

size: few
V: TRBV10-3
J: TRBJ1-1
D: -
CDR3: CAISSTENTEAFF
DNA: TGTGCCATCAGTTCGACAGAGAACACTGAAGCTTTCTTT

size: -
V: TRBV6-1
J: TRBJ1-2
D: -
CDR3: CASSKQDGYTF
DNA: TGTGCCAGCAGTAAACAGGATGGCTACACCTTC

size: many
V: TRBV11-1
J: TRBJ2-7
D: TRBD2
CDR3: CASSLLEGLAGMEQYF
DNA: TGTGCCAGCAGCTTACTCGAGGGACTAGCGGGGATGGAGCAGTACTTC

size: many
V: TRBV2
J: TRBJ2-7
D: TRBD1
CDR3: CASSRRQGSDEQYF
DNA: TGTGCCAGCAGTAGACGACAGGGGTCCGACGAGCAGTACTTC

size: many
V: TRBV12-3/TRBV12-4
J: TRBJ1-1
D: -
CDR3: CASSLKDWDTEAFF
DNA: TGTGCCAGCAGTTTGAAGGACTGGGACACTGAAGCTTTCTTT

size: -
V: TRBV24-1
J: TRBJ2-1
D: -
CDR3: CATSDYGAYNEQFF
DNA: TGTGCCACCAGTGATTATGGGGCCTACAATGAGCAGTTCTTC

size: -
V: TRBV7-9
J: TRBJ1-1
D: -
CDR3: CASNPGTLHTEAFF
DNA: TGTGCCAGCAACCCCGGGACCCTTCACACTGAAGCTTTCTTT

size: many
V: TRBV3-1
J: TRBJ1-6
D: -
CDR3: CASRPEIGPLHF
DNA: TGTGCCAGCAGACCCGAAATCGGGCCCCTCCACTTT

size: few
V: TRBV10-1
J: TRBJ1-2
D: -
CDR3: CASSESIGSNYGYTF
DNA: TGCGCCAGCAGTGAGTCGATTGGAAGCAACTATGGCTACACCTTC

size: few
V: TRBV4-1
J: TRBJ1-5
D: -
CDR3: CASSLRDGDQPQHF
DNA: TGCGCCAGCAGCCTCCGGGACGGAGATCAGCCCCAGCATTTT

size: -
V: TRBV9
J: TRBJ2-7
D: -
CDR3: CASSVEPHQDYEQYF
DNA: TGTGCCAGCAGCGTAGAGCCCCACCAGGACTACGAGCAGTACTTC

size: -
V: TRBV6-9
J: TRBJ1-3
D: -
CDR3: CASSYDGAGNTIYF
DNA: TGTGCCAGCAGTTACGACGGTGCTGGAAACACCATATATTTT

size: few
V: TRBV24-1
J: TRBJ2-3
D: -
CDR3: CATSDGHSTDTQYF
DNA: TGTGCCACCAGTGATGGACATAGCACAGATACGCAGTATTTT

size: -
V: TRBV30
J: TRBJ2-3
D: -
CDR3: CAWGGVDTQYF
DNA: TGTGCCTGGGGAGGAGTAGATACGCAGTATTTT